The 15 T cell receptor beta chains in this list originate from one sample, sequenced in a study of siplizumab effects on memory and regulatory T cells. Using immunoSEQ multiplex PCR, the repertoire was profiled, and TCRdb retains in-frame clones only, with some absent. The sample includes approximately 94,000 clones, 75% to 95% of them seen just once. The sample consisted of CD4+ T cells sorted from blood. The receptors here all came from a human donor in good health.

The rearrangement links TRBV5-1 to TRBJ1-6, with D tentatively TRBD1 (5 bases). This CDR3 comprises 15 residues. The germline CDR1 and CDR2 sequences are SGHRS and YFSETQ. The V end was cut by 0 bases, the J end by 7 bases, with 11 bases between. The CDR3 here is CASSLEQGGNSPLHF. Here the CDR3 DNA reads TGCGCCAGCAGCTTGGAGCAGGGAGGAAATTCACCCCTCCACTTT.

This rearrangement joins TRBV7-2 to TRBJ2-5; TRBD2 agrees at 7 bases. Trimming took 5 bases from V and 0 from J; bases not matched to a gene: 6. The CDR3 contains 15 residues. CDR1 is SGHTA and CDR2 is FQGNSA in the germline V gene. The CDR3 sequence is CASSPGGSYQETQYF. CDR3 bases: TGTGCCAGCAGCCCGGGGGGTTCATACCAAGAGACCCAGTACTTC. Using reference TRBV7-2 and TRBJ2-5 for the parts outside the CDR3, the full variable domain is GAGVSQSPSNKVTEKGKDVELRCDPISGHTALYWYRQSLGQGLEFLIYFQGNSAPDKSGLPSDRFSAERTGGSVSTLTIQRTQQEDSAVYLCASSPGGSYQETQYFGPGTRLLVL.

This clone has just a few counts. The CDR3 is CASSRNGQVSYEQYF. CDR3 nucleotides: TGTGCCAGCAGCCGAAACGGACAGGTCTCCTACGAGCAGTACTTC. The J gene is TRBJ2-7, the V gene TRBV11-2; 7 bases fit TRBD1. The germline V gene has CDR1 SGHAT and CDR2 FQNNGV. The CDR3 consists of 15 residues. The trim removed 5 bases at V and 0 bases at J, leaving 7 bases unmatched. The whole variable domain, remainder taken from reference TRBV11-2 and TRBJ2-7, is EAGVAQSPRYKIIEKRQSVAFWCNPISGHATLYWYQQILGQGPKLLIQFQNNGVVDDSQLPKDRFSAERLKGVDSTLKIQPAKLEDSAVYLCASSRNGQVSYEQYFGPGTRLTVT.

The DNA of the CDR3 is TGTGCCAGCAGTGAGTGGGAAAATCAGCCCCAGCATTTT. This translates into CASSEWENQPQHF. This rearrangement joins TRBV2 to TRBJ1-5; D gene ambiguous. From germline, CDR1 is SNHLY and CDR2 FYNNEI. Trimming pared 3 bases from V and 4 bases from J, leaving 7 bases between. The CDR3 has 13 residues. Using reference TRBV2 and TRBJ1-5 for the parts outside the CDR3, the full variable domain is EPEVTQTPSHQVTQMGQEVILRCVPISNHLYFYWYRQILGQKVEFLVSFYNNEISEKSEIFDDQFSVERPDGSNFTLKIRSTKLEDSAMYFCASSEWENQPQHFGDGTRLSIL.

The rearrangement uses TRBV5-1 and TRBJ2-1; TRBD2 matches at 9 bases. Germline assignment: CDR1 SGHRS and CDR2 YFSETQ. The CDR3 is 18 residues long. The V and J ends lost 6 bases and 0 bases, in that order; junction bases with no gene match: 13. The CDR3 DNA is TGCGCCAGCACCAAGCTAGCGGGGACTCGGAGCTCCTACAATGAGCAGTTCTTC. Its translation: CASTKLAGTRSSYNEQFF.

The V and J genes are TRBV9 and TRBJ2-7; maybe TRBD1 (6 bases). Deletions cut 3 bases from V and 2 bases from J, with 12 bases between. Germline V lookup: CDR1 SGDLS, CDR2 YYNGEE. The CDR3 extends over 14 amino acids. The CDR3 nucleotides read TGTGCCAGCAGCGCACGGGACAAAGCCTACGAGCAGTACTTC. Residues: CASSARDKAYEQYF.

The V call is TRBV15, the J call TRBJ2-4; D is tentatively TRBD1 or TRBD2 (5 bases each). The CDR3 extends over 17 amino acids. Trimming shortened V by 0 bases and J by 3 bases, and 15 bases separated the two germline ends. Germline V CDR1 and CDR2: LNHNV, YYDKDF (reference sequence). DNA for the CDR3: TGTGCCACCAGCAGAGATCGTGGGGGTTTCGGCAAAAACATTCAGTACTTC. Protein: CATSRDRGGFGKNIQYF.

The V and J genes are TRBV6-1 and TRBJ1-1; D possibly corresponds to TRBD1 (6 bases). The CDR3 is 15 residues long. Germline CDR1 and CDR2: MNHNS and SASEGT. The V end lost 3 bases, the J end lost 6 bases, and 17 bases lay between the germline ends. Here the CDR3 DNA reads TGTGCCAGCAGTGAGATAAATTCAGGGGTAGCTGAAGCTTTCTTT. As protein: CASSEINSGVAEAFF.

This chain uses TRBV28 with TRBJ1-2, with D possibly matching TRBD1 (6 bases). The CDR3 runs to 11 residues. Per germline, CDR1 MDHEN and CDR2 SYDVKM. V lost 6 bases, J lost 5 bases, and 7 bases lay in between. The chain's CDR3 is CASSQGYGYTF. CDR3 in DNA: TGTGCCAGCAGCCAGGGGTATGGCTACACCTTC.

This clone was recorded only once. The chain links TRBV6-5 to TRBJ1-2, with D unresolved. The germline V gene encodes CDR1 MNHEY and CDR2 SVGAGI. This CDR3 spans 12 amino acids. Trimming took 2 bases from V and 7 from J, leaving 8 bases between them. The chain's CDR3 is CASSYDYSGYTF. Written as DNA, the CDR3 is TGTGCCAGCAGTTACGATTATAGTGGCTACACCTTC.

This sequence joins TRBV2 and TRBJ2-7, with D perhaps assigned TRBD1 or TRBD2 (5 bases each). The germline V and J ends were trimmed by 3 bases and 4 bases, with 10 bases remaining between them. Germline V gene sequence: CDR1 SNHLY, CDR2 FYNNEI. This CDR3 contains 13 residues. CDR3 region: CASSEGPRYEQYF. CDR3 DNA sequence: TGTGCCAGCAGTGAGGGACCCCGATACGAGCAGTACTTC.

The CDR3 nucleotides are TGCGCCAGCAGCTTGGTTAACAGGGAGGGCGAAAAACTGTTTTTT. Its protein is CASSLVNREGEKLFF. This chain connects TRBV5-1 to TRBJ1-4; the D gene is possibly TRBD1 (6 bases). The length of the CDR3 is 15 residues. Germline CDR1 reads SGHRS; CDR2 reads YFSETQ. The germline V and J ends were trimmed by 0 bases and 8 bases, with 14 bases remaining between them.

DNA of the CDR3: TGCGCCAGCAGTACTAGTCCACAAGAGACCCAGTACTTC. The encoded protein is CASSTSPQETQYF. V is TRBV5-1 and J is TRBJ2-5; tentative D call: TRBD2 (5 bases). Trimming removed 5 bases from V and 2 bases from J, with 10 bases in between. The length of the CDR3 is 13 residues. Germline V gives CDR1 SGHRS, CDR2 YFSETQ.

J is TRBJ2-5 and V is TRBV5-4; 7 bases map to TRBD1. Gene TRBJ2-7 matches the end of the DNA better, so the J call may be wrong. The CDR3 has 15 residues. Looked up from germline, CDR1 is SGHNT and CDR2 is YYREEE (reference sequence). The CDR3 coding sequence is TGTGCCAGCAGCCCCGGCCTTACAGGGGCCTACGAGCAGTACTTC. It encodes CASSPGLTGAYEQYF.

This chain uses TRBV28 with TRBJ1-6, with D unresolved. The CDR3 runs to 12 residues. V was cut by 2 bases and J by 9 bases, with 5 bases left in between. Germline lookup yields CDR1 MDHEN and CDR2 SYDVKM. The CDR3 coding sequence is TGTGCCAGCAGTTTAGCAGGTTCACCCCTCCACTTT. This gives the protein CASSLAGSPLHF.